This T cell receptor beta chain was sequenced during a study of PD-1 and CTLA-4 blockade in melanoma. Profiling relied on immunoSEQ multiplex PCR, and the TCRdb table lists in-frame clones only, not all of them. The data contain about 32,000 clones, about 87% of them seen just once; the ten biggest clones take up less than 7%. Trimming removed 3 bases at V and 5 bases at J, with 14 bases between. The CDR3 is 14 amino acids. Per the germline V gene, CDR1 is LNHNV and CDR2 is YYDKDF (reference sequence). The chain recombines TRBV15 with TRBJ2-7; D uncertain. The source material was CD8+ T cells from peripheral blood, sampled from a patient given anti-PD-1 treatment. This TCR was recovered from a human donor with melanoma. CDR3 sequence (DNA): TGTGCCACCAGCAGGATCGGCGTGGGCGACGAGCAGTACTTC. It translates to CATSRIGVGDEQYF.